This T cell receptor (beta chain) originates from a study of response to subunit inactivated influenza vaccine. This clonotype occurred a few times. What it binds is not known. Study-level results: Only a handful of new T cells, the authors suggested, are recruited with each seasonal influenza vaccination.

V gave up 4 bases and J gave up 5 bases, with 14 bases separating them. The CDR3 loop spans 14 amino acids. The germline V gene encodes CDR1 ENHRY and CDR2 SYGVKD. TCRdb called the RT-PCR reads again in MiXCR, with one record for every CDR3 protein. Counted here are about 650,000 distinct CDR3 sequences, 15% to 18% occurring once; the ten biggest clones make up 11%. This chain uses TRBV10-3 with TRBJ2-5, with D possibly being TRBD1 or TRBD2 (6 bases each). The material sequenced was PBMCs from blood, taken roughly 13 days after vaccination. The TCR comes from a man in his fifties who received an inactivated influenza vaccine. The CDR3 region has the DNA TGTGCCATCAGTGTTAAGGGGGGTCAGGAGACCCAGTACTTC. Translation: CAISVKGGQETQYF.